The rows below give T cell receptor beta chains drawn from one sample of a study of T cells after yellow fever vaccination. Using its own MiXCR run on the 5' RACE reads, TCRdb lists one record per CDR3 protein. The sample lists 200,000 to 300,000 distinct CDR3 sequences; less than 9% were seen once. Sequenced material: CD4+ T cells sorted from PBMCs, taken 15 days after the yellow fever booster vaccination. The source is a man younger than 45 who received the YFV17D yellow fever vaccine. The CDR3 runs from the conserved cysteine through the conserved F or W. The D gene is left open where the match is weak. Rows may omit the clone size; those that give it use once, few, many or a size class.

clone_size	v_call	d_call	j_call	cdr3_aa	cdr3_nt
-	TRBV5-1	-	TRBJ2-3	CASSLDGRGEDTQYF	TGCGCCAGCAGCTTGGACGGGAGAGGGGAAGATACGCAGTATTTT
few	TRBV5-6	TRBD2	TRBJ2-3	CASGASGVFTQYF	TGTGCCAGCGGGGCTAGCGGGGTTTTTACGCAGTATTTT
many	TRBV14	TRBD2	TRBJ2-1	CASSRGLVLAVEQFF	TGTGCCAGCAGCCGCGGACTAGTTTTAGCGGTTGAGCAGTTCTTC
-	TRBV7-9	-	TRBJ1-3	CASSQDSSGNTIYF	TGTGCCAGCAGCCAAGACAGCTCTGGAAACACCATATATTTT
few	TRBV20-1	TRBD1	TRBJ1-1	CSAKRQGPSEAFF	TGCAGTGCCAAGAGACAGGGGCCTTCTGAAGCTTTCTTT
-	TRBV11-2	TRBD1	TRBJ2-2	CASSTRETGGTNTGELFF	TGTGCCAGCAGCACGAGAGAGACAGGGGGGACAAACACCGGGGAGCTGTTTTTT
-	TRBV10-2	-	TRBJ2-1	CASSESGVAYNEQFF	TGCGCCAGCAGTGAGTCAGGAGTGGCCTACAATGAGCAGTTCTTC
few	TRBV6-5	-	TRBJ1-1	CASSYAGYTEAFF	TGTGCCAGCAGTTATGCAGGCTACACTGAAGCTTTCTTT
many	TRBV28	TRBD1	TRBJ1-3	CASSPDRVSGNTIYF	TGTGCCAGCAGCCCCGACAGGGTCTCTGGAAACACCATATATTTT
few	TRBV9	TRBD2	TRBJ2-1	CASSLSGTSGRNEQFF	TGTGCCAGCAGCCTCTCCGGGACTAGCGGGAGAAATGAGCAGTTCTTC
-	TRBV20-1	TRBD2	TRBJ2-5	CSASRPSGQETQYF	TGCAGTGCTAGCAGGCCTAGCGGGCAAGAGACCCAGTACTTC
-	TRBV10-2	TRBD1	TRBJ2-5	CASRDPGQGKYF	TGCGCCAGCAGGGACCCTGGACAGGGAAAGTACTTC
many	TRBV20-1	-	TRBJ1-2	CSARGTSINYGYTF	TGCAGTGCTAGAGGGACGAGTATTAACTATGGCTACACCTTC
-	TRBV7-2	TRBD2	TRBJ2-2	CASSLGTSGGNTGELFF	TGTGCCAGCAGCTTAGGGACTAGCGGGGGGAACACCGGGGAGCTGTTTTTT
few	TRBV11-1	TRBD1	TRBJ2-7	CASSHRDRGSEQYF	TGTGCCAGCAGCCACCGGGACAGGGGGAGCGAGCAGTACTTC
many	TRBV12-3/TRBV12-4	-	TRBJ2-2	CASSFIPGELFF	TGTGCCAGCAGTTTCATCCCCGGGGAGCTGTTTTTT
-	TRBV20-1	-	TRBJ2-7	CSVPDRTGYEQYF	TGCAGTGTCCCCGACCGCACGGGCTACGAGCAGTACTTC
many	TRBV20-1	-	TRBJ2-4	CSARDTLAKNIQYF	TGCAGTGCTAGAGATACTCTAGCCAAAAACATTCAGTACTTC
few	TRBV2	-	TRBJ2-3	CASSVTPPQYF	TGTGCCAGCAGTGTCACTCCTCCGCAGTATTTT
few	TRBV19	TRBD1	TRBJ2-7	CASWDRGPGEQYF	TGTGCCAGCTGGGACAGGGGGCCGGGAGAGCAGTACTTC
many	TRBV20-1	-	TRBJ2-1	CSAIRAGGDNEQFF	TGCAGTGCTATAAGGGCCGGCGGCGACAATGAGCAGTTCTTC
few	TRBV7-8	-	TRBJ2-7	CASSLEDATGYEQYF	TGTGCCAGCAGCCTCGAGGATGCTACAGGCTACGAGCAGTACTTC
few	TRBV5-1	-	TRBJ2-7	CASSLVQSYEQYF	TGCGCCAGCAGCTTGGTCCAGTCCTACGAGCAGTACTTC
many	TRBV18	-	TRBJ2-5	CASSPLQGARSETQYF	TGTGCCAGCTCACCCCTACAGGGAGCCCGTTCGGAGACCCAGTACTTC
many	TRBV20-1	-	TRBJ2-3	CSARSRGGTDTQYF	TGCAGTGCTAGGTCGAGGGGGGGCACAGATACGCAGTATTTT
-	TRBV7-2	TRBD2	TRBJ2-7	CASSPGGKSYEQYF	TGTGCCAGCAGCCCCGGGGGGAAATCCTACGAGCAGTACTTC
-	TRBV21-1	-	TRBJ2-7	CAISKEDGCLGVYEQYF	TGTGCCATCAGCAAAGAGGACGGCTGTCTTGGGGTTTACGAGCAGTACTTC
-	TRBV2	-	TRBJ2-1	CAGARERDYNEQFF	TGTGCCGGGGCGAGGGAAAGGGACTACAATGAGCAGTTCTTC
many	TRBV5-1	-	TRBJ2-1	CASSANGRAYRGSNEQFF	TGCGCCAGCAGCGCTAATGGCAGGGCGTACCGGGGGTCCAATGAGCAGTTCTTC
-	TRBV30	-	TRBJ2-5	CAWSLGETQYF	TGTGCCTGGAGTCTCGGGGAGACCCAGTACTTC
-	TRBV11-2	TRBD2	TRBJ2-1	CASSSLLAGYNEQFF	TGTGCCAGCAGCTCCCTCCTAGCGGGGTACAATGAGCAGTTCTTC
-	TRBV10-1	-	TRBJ2-1	CASSESLSPSGRRDEQFF	TGCGCCAGCAGTGAGTCTTTGTCTCCCAGCGGAAGGCGGGATGAGCAGTTCTTC
few	TRBV6-5	-	TRBJ1-2	CASSFGGSRSGYGYTF	TGTGCCAGCAGTTTCGGGGGTAGCAGGAGTGGCTATGGCTACACCTTC
few	TRBV19	TRBD1	TRBJ2-7	CASSILPGQAYEQYF	TGTGCCAGTAGTATCCTCCCGGGACAGGCCTACGAGCAGTACTTC
-	TRBV12-3/TRBV12-4	-	TRBJ2-2	CASSYRNTGELFF	TGTGCCAGCAGCTACAGAAACACCGGGGAGCTGTTTTTT
few	TRBV18	-	TRBJ1-2	CASSPDSVYGYTF	TGTGCCAGCTCCCCGGACAGCGTTTATGGCTACACCTTC
few	TRBV4-1	TRBD2	TRBJ2-4	CASSQDLGERGPLGYKNIQYF	TGCGCCAGCAGCCAAGATCTCGGCGAGCGGGGTCCCTTGGGGTATAAAAACATTCAGTACTTC
many	TRBV6-1	TRBD2	TRBJ2-7	CASSRTSSGPNYEQYF	TGTGCCAGCAGTAGGACTAGCTCAGGTCCGAACTACGAGCAGTACTTC
few	TRBV3-1	-	TRBJ2-7	CASSHQGPYEQYF	TGTGCCAGCAGCCATCAGGGACCCTACGAGCAGTACTTC
-	TRBV11-3	-	TRBJ2-1	CASSPQGQGGSYNEQFF	TGTGCCAGCAGCCCCCAGGGCCAGGGTGGCTCCTACAATGAGCAGTTCTTC
many	TRBV9	-	TRBJ2-2	CASSAGLPGTGELFF	TGTGCCAGCAGCGCGGGACTCCCAGGCACCGGGGAGCTGTTTTTT
-	TRBV28	TRBD2	TRBJ2-7	CASSLAPNWGGREQYF	TGTGCCAGCAGTTTGGCTCCGAATTGGGGGGGGAGAGAGCAGTACTTC
-	TRBV7-9	TRBD2	TRBJ2-1	CASILYGLAGEKEQFF	TGTGCCAGCATCCTTTACGGACTAGCGGGAGAAAAGGAGCAGTTCTTC